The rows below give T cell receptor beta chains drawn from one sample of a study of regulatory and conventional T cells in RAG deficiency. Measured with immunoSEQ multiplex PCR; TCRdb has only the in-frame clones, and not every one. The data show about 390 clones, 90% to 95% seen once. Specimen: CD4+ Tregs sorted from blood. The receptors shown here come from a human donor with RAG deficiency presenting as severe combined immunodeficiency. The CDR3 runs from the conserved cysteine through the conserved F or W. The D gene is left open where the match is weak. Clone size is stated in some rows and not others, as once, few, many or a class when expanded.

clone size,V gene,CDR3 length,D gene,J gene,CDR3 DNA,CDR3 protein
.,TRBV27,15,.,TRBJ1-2,TGTGCCAGCACTCCCATCCCTCGGACAGCCTATGGCTACACCTTC,CASTPIPRTAYGYTF
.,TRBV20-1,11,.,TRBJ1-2,TGCAGTGTACAGGGCTTATATGGCTACACCTTC,CSVQGLYGYTF
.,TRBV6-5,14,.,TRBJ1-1,TGTGCCAGCACCGACAGTATCATGAACACTGAAGCTTTCTTT,CASTDSIMNTEAFF
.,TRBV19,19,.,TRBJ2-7,TGTGCCAGTAGTCCCCAATACAGGGGCGGAGGACTAGGGCGCTACGAGCAGTACTTC,CASSPQYRGGGLGRYEQYF
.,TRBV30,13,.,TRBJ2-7,TGTGCCTGGAGTGTGGCCCGCTTGGGCGAGCAGTACTTC,CAWSVARLGEQYF
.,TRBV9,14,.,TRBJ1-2,TGTGCCAGCAGCGTAGAGGACCTACCCTATGGCTACACCTTC,CASSVEDLPYGYTF
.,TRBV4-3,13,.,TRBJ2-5,TGCGCCAGCAGCCAAGACAGCCAAGAGACCCAGTACTTC,CASSQDSQETQYF
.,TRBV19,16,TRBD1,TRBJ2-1,TGTGCCAGTAGTGTCTTATGGGACAGGGGGCGAAATGAGCAGTTCTTC,CASSVLWDRGRNEQFF
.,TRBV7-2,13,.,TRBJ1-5,TGTGCCAGCAGCGTGGGACGGTTCGCGCCCCAGCATTTT,CASSVGRFAPQHF
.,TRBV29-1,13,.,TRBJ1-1,TGCAGCGTTGAGCGGGGGGCGAACACTGAAGCTTTCTTT,CSVERGANTEAFF
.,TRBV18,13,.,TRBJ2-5,TGTGCCAGCTCACCACGTGACAAAGAGACCCAGTACTTC,CASSPRDKETQYF
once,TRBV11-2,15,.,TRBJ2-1,TGTGCCAGCAGCTTAGCCCCTAGCTCCGGCAATGAGCAGTTCTTC,CASSLAPSSGNEQFF
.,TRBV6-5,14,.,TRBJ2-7,TGTGCCAGCAGTTACCACCGGGACACCTACGAGCAGTACTTC,CASSYHRDTYEQYF
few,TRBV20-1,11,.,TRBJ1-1,TGCAGTGCCGGCGGAGGGACTGAAGCTTTCTTT,CSAGGGTEAFF
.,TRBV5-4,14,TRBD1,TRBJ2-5,TGTGCCAGCAGCTTGGACAGGGGGCAAGAGACCCAGTACTTC,CASSLDRGQETQYF
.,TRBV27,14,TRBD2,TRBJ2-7,TGTGCCAGCAGTTTCACTAGCGTCTCCTACGAGCAGTACTTC,CASSFTSVSYEQYF
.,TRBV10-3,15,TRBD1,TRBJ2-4,TGTGCCATCAGTGGAGGGACAGGGGGCAAAAACATTCAGTACTTC,CAISGGTGGKNIQYF
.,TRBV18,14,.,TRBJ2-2,TGTGCCAGCTCAGCGCAGGGTTACACCGGGGAGCTGTTTTTT,CASSAQGYTGELFF
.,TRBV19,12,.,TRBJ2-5,TGTGCCAGTAATAATAGGGAAGAGACCCAGTACTTC,CASNNREETQYF
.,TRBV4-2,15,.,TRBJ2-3,TGTGCCAGCAGCCAAGTGGGATCTAGCACAGATACGCAGTATTTT,CASSQVGSSTDTQYF
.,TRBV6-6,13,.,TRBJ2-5,TGTGCCAGCAGTTACGGGAATGAGGAGACCCAGTACTTC,CASSYGNEETQYF
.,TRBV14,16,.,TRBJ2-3,TGTGCCAGCAGCCAAGGTCCGGGACTGATCACAGATACGCAGTATTTT,CASSQGPGLITDTQYF
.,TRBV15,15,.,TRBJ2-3,TGTGCCACCAGCAGAGATGGGACCCCTTGGGATACGCAGTATTTT,CATSRDGTPWDTQYF
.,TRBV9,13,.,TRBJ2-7,TGTGCCAGCAGCGTAGACAGCTCCTACGAGCAGTACTTC,CASSVDSSYEQYF
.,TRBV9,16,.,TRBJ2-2,TGTGCCAGCAGCGTAGGGAGTGTTTGGAACACCGGGGAGCTGTTTTTT,CASSVGSVWNTGELFF
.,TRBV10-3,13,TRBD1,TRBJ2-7,TGTGCCATCAGTGGACAGGGGGCCTACGAGCAGTACTTC,CAISGQGAYEQYF
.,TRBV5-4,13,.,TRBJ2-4,TGTGCCAGCAGCTTGGGGGCCAAAAACATTCAGTACTTC,CASSLGAKNIQYF
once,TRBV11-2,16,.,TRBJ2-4,TGTGCCAGCAGCTTATCCAACAGGGCAACCAAAAACATTCAGTACTTC,CASSLSNRATKNIQYF
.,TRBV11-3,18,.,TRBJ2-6,TGTGCCAGCAGCGTGTCTGACGCTCGACAAAGTCGGGCCAACGTCCTGACTTTC,CASSVSDARQSRANVLTF
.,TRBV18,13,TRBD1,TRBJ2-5,TGTGCCAGCTCACCAACAGGGGTACAGACCCAGTACTTC,CASSPTGVQTQYF
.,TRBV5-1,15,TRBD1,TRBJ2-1,TGCGCCAGCAGCCCCGACAGGGTTAGGGGCAATGAGCAGTTCTTC,CASSPDRVRGNEQFF